The T cell receptor (beta chain) under discussion was sequenced for a study of T cell changes during pregnancy in multiple sclerosis. Method: immunoSEQ multiplex PCR; TCRdb's copy keeps in-frame clones and lacks some. The sample carries approximately 71,000 clones, roughly 92% recorded once. This CDR3 has 15 amino acids. V shed 5 bases and J 9 bases; nucleotides not matched to a gene: 6. Looked up from germline, CDR1 is LGHNT and CDR2 is FRNRAP. The starting material was peripheral blood, obtained in the third trimester of pregnancy. The TCR comes from a female donor with multiple sclerosis, enrolled in a pregnancy study. The chain uses TRBV12-5 and TRBJ2-1; the match to TRBD2 covers 14 bases. Here the CDR3 DNA reads TGTGCTAGTGGTCCGGGACTAGCGGGAGCGGGTGAGCAGTTCTTC. It yields the protein CASGPGLAGAGEQFF.